A selection of T cell receptor beta chains follows, all from one sample in a study of radiotherapy plus CTLA-4 blockade in lung cancer. Assay: immunoSEQ multiplex PCR; the TCRdb copy retains only in-frame clones and omits some. The top ten hold 3% to 4% of the sample, which has roughly 93,000 clones, roughly 80% seen once. The sample consisted of peripheral blood, taken from a patient treated with radiotherapy plus ipilimumab. These TCRs come from a human donor with non-small cell lung cancer who had a partial response to radiotherapy plus ipilimumab. Both conserved end residues are part of each CDR3. Each record gives: V gene, CDR3 length, clone size, J gene, D gene, CDR3 DNA, CDR3 protein. The D gene is left open where the match is weak. Clone size is not always given. Where it is, it says once, few, many or a class for expanded clones.

V gene: TRBV28; CDR3 length: 15; clone size: .; J gene: TRBJ1-2; D gene: .; CDR3 DNA: TGTGCCAGCAACCCCCCGGCTGGGGCGATGGGAGGCTACACCTTC; CDR3 protein: CASNPPAGAMGGYTF
V gene: TRBV19; CDR3 length: 15; clone size: .; J gene: TRBJ2-3; D gene: .; CDR3 DNA: TGTGCCAGTAGCCGACTAGGCAGGGGCACAGATACGCAGTATTTT; CDR3 protein: CASSRLGRGTDTQYF
V gene: TRBV28; CDR3 length: 15; clone size: once; J gene: TRBJ2-1; D gene: TRBD2; CDR3 DNA: TGTGCCAGCCAGGGCGGGGGAGGGCCCTACAATGAGCAGTTCTTC; CDR3 protein: CASQGGGGPYNEQFF
V gene: TRBV7-9; CDR3 length: 15; clone size: .; J gene: TRBJ1-5; D gene: .; CDR3 DNA: TGTGCCAGCAGCTTAGCTGACAGACGTCCTGCTCCCCAGCATTTT; CDR3 protein: CASSLADRRPAPQHF
V gene: TRBV27; CDR3 length: 14; clone size: .; J gene: TRBJ1-5; D gene: TRBD1; CDR3 DNA: TGTGCCAGCAGCCAGGGACAGCACAATCAGCCCCAGCATTTT; CDR3 protein: CASSQGQHNQPQHF
V gene: TRBV10-3; CDR3 length: 11; clone size: .; J gene: TRBJ2-7; D gene: .; CDR3 DNA: TGTGCCATCAGCCCACTCTACGAGCAGTACTTC; CDR3 protein: CAISPLYEQYF
V gene: TRBV29-1; CDR3 length: 12; clone size: .; J gene: TRBJ2-5; D gene: TRBD1; CDR3 DNA: TGCAGCGCCGGGACAGGACGAGAGACCCAGTACTTC; CDR3 protein: CSAGTGRETQYF
V gene: TRBV28; CDR3 length: 13; clone size: .; J gene: TRBJ1-3; D gene: .; CDR3 DNA: TGTGCCAGCAGTCCAGGGGAGGGAAACACCATATATTTT; CDR3 protein: CASSPGEGNTIYF
V gene: TRBV29-1; CDR3 length: 15; clone size: .; J gene: TRBJ2-3; D gene: TRBD1; CDR3 DNA: TGCAGCGTTTTTCCAGAAGACAGGGCGCCTTATACGCAGTATTTT; CDR3 protein: CSVFPEDRAPYTQYF
V gene: TRBV28; CDR3 length: 17; clone size: .; J gene: TRBJ2-3; D gene: TRBD2; CDR3 DNA: TGTGCCAGCAGTTTAAGTGCTAGCGGGCCAAGCACAGATACGCAGTATTTT; CDR3 protein: CASSLSASGPSTDTQYF
V gene: TRBV19; CDR3 length: 13; clone size: .; J gene: TRBJ1-4; D gene: .; CDR3 DNA: TGTGCCAGTAGTAGGGAGACTCTCGAAAAACTGTTTTTT; CDR3 protein: CASSRETLEKLFF
V gene: TRBV5-1; CDR3 length: 14; clone size: .; J gene: TRBJ2-7; D gene: TRBD1; CDR3 DNA: TGCGCCAGCAGCAAGGGGACAGGCGCTCACAAGCAGTACTTC; CDR3 protein: CASSKGTGAHKQYF
V gene: TRBV7-9; CDR3 length: 15; clone size: .; J gene: TRBJ2-7; D gene: .; CDR3 DNA: TGTGCCAGCAGCTTAGAACAGGGAGCCCCCTACGAGCAGTACTTC; CDR3 protein: CASSLEQGAPYEQYF
V gene: TRBV6-5; CDR3 length: 16; clone size: .; J gene: TRBJ1-1; D gene: .; CDR3 DNA: TGTGCCAGCAGTTACTACTGGGGGCAGCGGAACACTGAAGCTTTCTTT; CDR3 protein: CASSYYWGQRNTEAFF
V gene: TRBV7-9; CDR3 length: 14; clone size: .; J gene: TRBJ1-1; D gene: TRBD1; CDR3 DNA: TGTGCCAGCACCCTCGGACAGGGGGGCACTGAAGCTTTCTTT; CDR3 protein: CASTLGQGGTEAFF
V gene: TRBV7-7; CDR3 length: 15; clone size: .; J gene: TRBJ2-3; D gene: .; CDR3 DNA: TGTGCCAGCAGCTTAGGGTCTAGCGAGGCAGATACGCAGTATTTT; CDR3 protein: CASSLGSSEADTQYF
V gene: TRBV19; CDR3 length: 15; clone size: few; J gene: TRBJ2-7; D gene: TRBD1; CDR3 DNA: TGTGCCAGTAGCCAAGGGGGCTACAGTAACTACGAGCAGTACTTC; CDR3 protein: CASSQGGYSNYEQYF
V gene: TRBV11-3; CDR3 length: 17; clone size: .; J gene: TRBJ2-1; D gene: TRBD2; CDR3 DNA: TGTGCCAGCAGCAACAAGCTAGCGGGAGAGGGGTACAATGAGCAGTTCTTC; CDR3 protein: CASSNKLAGEGYNEQFF
V gene: TRBV7-9; CDR3 length: 14; clone size: .; J gene: TRBJ1-5; D gene: .; CDR3 DNA: TGTGCCAGCAGCTTTGAGGGGAGGGGTCAGCCCCAGCATTTT; CDR3 protein: CASSFEGRGQPQHF
V gene: TRBV4-1; CDR3 length: 14; clone size: .; J gene: TRBJ2-5; D gene: .; CDR3 DNA: TGCGCCAGCAGCCAAGGGGGCTCGCTGGAGACCCAGTACTTC; CDR3 protein: CASSQGGSLETQYF
V gene: TRBV4-1; CDR3 length: 15; clone size: .; J gene: TRBJ1-4; D gene: TRBD1; CDR3 DNA: TGCGCCAGCAGCCAACCGGGACAGGGGGGAGGAAAACTGTTTTTT; CDR3 protein: CASSQPGQGGGKLFF
V gene: TRBV28; CDR3 length: 15; clone size: .; J gene: TRBJ1-1; D gene: TRBD1; CDR3 DNA: TGTGCCAGCAGTTTACCTCGACAGGGAGGAACTGAAGCTTTCTTT; CDR3 protein: CASSLPRQGGTEAFF
V gene: TRBV6-1; CDR3 length: 13; clone size: .; J gene: TRBJ1-1; D gene: .; CDR3 DNA: TGTGCCAGCAGTGAATTAGCCCCGGCTGAAGCTTTCTTT; CDR3 protein: CASSELAPAEAFF
V gene: TRBV2; CDR3 length: 14; clone size: .; J gene: TRBJ2-3; D gene: TRBD2; CDR3 DNA: TGTGCCAGCAAGCGGGGGGGATCGACAGATACGCAGTATTTT; CDR3 protein: CASKRGGSTDTQYF